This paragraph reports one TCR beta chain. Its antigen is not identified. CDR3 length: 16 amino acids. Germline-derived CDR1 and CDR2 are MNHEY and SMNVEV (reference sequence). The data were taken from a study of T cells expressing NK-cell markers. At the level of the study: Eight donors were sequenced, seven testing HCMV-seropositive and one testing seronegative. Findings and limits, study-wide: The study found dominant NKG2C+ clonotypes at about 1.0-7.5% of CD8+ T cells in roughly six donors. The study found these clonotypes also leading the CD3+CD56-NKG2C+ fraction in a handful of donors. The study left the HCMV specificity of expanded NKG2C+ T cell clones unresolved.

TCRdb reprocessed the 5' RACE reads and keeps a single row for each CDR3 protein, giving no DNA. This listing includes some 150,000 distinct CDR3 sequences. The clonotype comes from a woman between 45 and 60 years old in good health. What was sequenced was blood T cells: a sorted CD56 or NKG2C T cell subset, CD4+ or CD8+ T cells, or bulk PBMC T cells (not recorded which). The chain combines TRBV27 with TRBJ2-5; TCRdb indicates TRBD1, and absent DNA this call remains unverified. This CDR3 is CASSHRPDRDGETQYF.